What follows are 6 T cell receptor beta chains derived from one specimen sequenced in a study of identical twins. Each CDR3 protein gets one entry after TCRdb re-called the 5' RACE reads with MiXCR. The sample consists of roughly 1,500,000 distinct CDR3 sequences, 32% of them appearing once. What was sequenced was cord blood. The receptors were gathered from a newborn girl in good health.

Notes on this clonotype: Compared with germline, one end of the junction differs, possibly owing to a read error. The chain is built from TRBV6-1 and TRBJ2-1, with 11 bases identical to TRBD2. The CDR3 totals 16 residues. The germline CDR1 and CDR2 sequences are MNHNS and SASEGT. The CDR3 is CASRRLAGLSFNEQFF. DNA of the CDR3: TGTGCCAGCAGACGACTAGCGGGGCTCTCCTTCAATGAGCAGTTCTTC.

This rearrangement joins TRBV2 to TRBJ2-2; no clear D gene. CDR1 is SNHLY and CDR2 is FYNNEI in the germline V gene. The germline V and J ends were trimmed by 9 bases and 4 bases, with 12 bases remaining between them. This CDR3 is 13 amino acids long. The CDR3 reads CASTLDLTGELFF. CDR3 sequence (DNA): TGTGCCAGTACCCTGGACCTCACCGGGGAGCTGTTTTTT.

The chain couples TRBV4-1 to TRBJ1-1; 9 bases are a match to TRBD1. The trim removed 4 bases at V and 7 bases at J, leaving 7 bases unmatched. The CDR3 consists of 14 residues. From germline, CDR1 is MGHRA and CDR2 YSYEKL. In DNA form, the CDR3 reads TGCGCCAGCAGCCCGGGACAGGGTACCGTTGAAGCTTTCTTT. Protein sequence: CASSPGQGTVEAFF.

The rearrangement uses TRBV20-1 and TRBJ1-1, with TRBD1 matching over 7 bases. Trimming removed 3 bases from V and 1 base from J; junction bases left unmatched: 5. In germline, CDR1 is DFQATT, CDR2 SNEGSKA (reference sequence). CDR3 length equals 14 residues. The CDR3 DNA sequence: TGCAGTGCTAGGCACTACAGGGGGAACACTGAAGCTTTCTTT. Protein product: CSARHYRGNTEAFF.

This clonotype was counted only a few times. The gene calls are TRBV20-1 and TRBJ2-1, with 8 bases that match TRBD2. The V gene's germline CDR1 is DFQATT and CDR2 SNEGSKA (reference sequence). V lost 3 bases to trimming and J lost 4 bases; unmatched junction nucleotides: 8. The CDR3 contains 15 residues. The CDR3 reads CSARGTGTRYNEQFF. In DNA, the CDR3 is TGCAGTGCTAGGGGGACCGGGACTAGATACAATGAGCAGTTCTTC.

This clonotype was seen ten or more times. The V gene is TRBV29-1, the J gene TRBJ2-1; D not resolved. Trimming removed 8 bases from V and 12 bases from J, with 23 bases in between. From germline, CDR1 is SQVTM and CDR2 ANQGSEA. This CDR3 contains 13 residues. CDR3 region: CSILFPGPGVQFF. The CDR3 DNA sequence: TGCAGCATTCTATTCCCCGGGCCTGGAGTGCAGTTCTTC.